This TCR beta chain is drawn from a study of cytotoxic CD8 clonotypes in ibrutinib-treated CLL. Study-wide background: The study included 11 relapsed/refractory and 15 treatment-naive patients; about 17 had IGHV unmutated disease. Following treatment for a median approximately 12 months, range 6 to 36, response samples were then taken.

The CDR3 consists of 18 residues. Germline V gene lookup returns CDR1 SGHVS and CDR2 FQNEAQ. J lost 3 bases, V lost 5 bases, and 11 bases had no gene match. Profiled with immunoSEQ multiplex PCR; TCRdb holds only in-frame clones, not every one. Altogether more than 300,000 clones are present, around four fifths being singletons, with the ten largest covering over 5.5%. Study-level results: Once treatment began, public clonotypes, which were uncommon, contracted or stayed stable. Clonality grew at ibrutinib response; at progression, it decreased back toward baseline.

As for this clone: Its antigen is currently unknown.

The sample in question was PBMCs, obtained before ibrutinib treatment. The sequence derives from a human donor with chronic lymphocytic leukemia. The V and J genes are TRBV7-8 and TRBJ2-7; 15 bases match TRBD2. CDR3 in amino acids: CASSPGGLAGGKGYEQYF. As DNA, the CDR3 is TGTGCCAGCAGCCCAGGGGGACTAGCGGGAGGAAAGGGCTACGAGCAGTACTTC.